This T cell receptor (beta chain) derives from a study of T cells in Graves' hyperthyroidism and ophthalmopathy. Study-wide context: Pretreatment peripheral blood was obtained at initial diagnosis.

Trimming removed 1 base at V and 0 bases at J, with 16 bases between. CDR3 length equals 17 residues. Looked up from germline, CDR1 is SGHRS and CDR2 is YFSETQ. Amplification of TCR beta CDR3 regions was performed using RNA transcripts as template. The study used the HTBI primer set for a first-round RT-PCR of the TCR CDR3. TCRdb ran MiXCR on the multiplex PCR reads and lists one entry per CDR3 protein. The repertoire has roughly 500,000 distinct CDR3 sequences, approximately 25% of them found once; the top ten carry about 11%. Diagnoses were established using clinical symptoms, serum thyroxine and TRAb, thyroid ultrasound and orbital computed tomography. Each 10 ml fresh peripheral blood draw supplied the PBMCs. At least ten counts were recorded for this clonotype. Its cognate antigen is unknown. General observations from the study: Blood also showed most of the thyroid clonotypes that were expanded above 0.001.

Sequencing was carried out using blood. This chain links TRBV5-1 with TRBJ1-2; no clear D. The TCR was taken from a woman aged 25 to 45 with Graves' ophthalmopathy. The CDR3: CASSLSSHLKANYGYTF. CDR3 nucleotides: TGCGCCAGCAGCTTGTCCAGCCACCTAAAGGCTAACTATGGCTACACCTTC.